This T cell receptor (beta chain) derives from a study of T cell responses to AZD1222 COVID-19 vaccine. Study-wide findings and caveats: A mostly white British donor set with more females was recruited, and clonal diversity was possibly underestimated. Spike was spanned by vaccine-associated CD4 TCRs, with dominance at 160-218 and 743-854.

The germline V gene has CDR1 KGHSH and CDR2 LQKENI. The CDR3 spans 14 residues. Trimming removed 5 bases from V and 8 bases from J; junction bases left unmatched: 7. TCRdb's copy holds only in-frame clones and misses some; the assay was immunoSEQ multiplex PCR. The table includes some 80,000 clones, approximately 88% detected once. With regard to this clone: Its antigen is unidentified.

The sequence was collected from an adult in good health. This chain links TRBV18 with TRBJ1-4; 8 positions agree with TRBD1. The material sequenced was peripheral blood, taken on day 0 of MenACWY control vaccination. CDR3 in amino acids: CASSTGQGREKLFF. DNA for the CDR3: TGTGCCAGCTCAACAGGACAGGGTCGGGAAAAACTGTTTTTT.